This T cell receptor beta chain was observed in a study of identical twins. The CDR3 length is 15 residues. V shed 1 base and J 3 bases; nucleotides not matched to a gene: 2. Germline-derived CDR1 and CDR2 are SGHRS and YFSETQ. From the 5' RACE reads, TCRdb called clonotypes with MiXCR, one entry per CDR3 protein. This sample has approximately 470,000 distinct CDR3 sequences, with 13% to 15% found just once. These data also featured in a second study, about yellow fever vaccine responses in identical twins.

The genes are TRBV5-1 and TRBJ2-1, with 9 bases fitting TRBD2. The sequence came from a woman aged 18-29 years in good health. Sequenced: CD4+ T cells sorted from blood. Written as DNA, the CDR3 is TGCGCCAGCAGCTTGTTGCGGGGGGGCTACAATGAGCAGTTCTTC. Its translation: CASSLLRGGYNEQFF.